This is a list of T cell receptor beta chains from one sample in a study of brain metastases from non-small cell lung cancer. The data were produced by immunoSEQ multiplex PCR, yet TCRdb's version contains in-frame clones alone and is incomplete. The data hold about 660 clones, with more than 70% observed a single time. Sequenced sample: tumor-adjacent normal tissue. These receptors all stem from a donor at least 40 years old with non-small cell lung cancer. The CDR3 runs from the conserved cysteine through the conserved F or W. D genes are given only for firm matches. The listing skips clone size in some rows; elsewhere it reads once, few, many or a size class.

- TRBD1 TRBJ2-1 TRBV2 TGTGCCAGCAGTCAACTAATGACAGGGTTGAATGAGCAGTTCTTC CASSQLMTGLNEQFF
few - TRBJ1-2 TRBV6-5 TGTGCCAGCAGTCTGAGGACCAACTATGGCTACACCTTC CASSLRTNYGYTF
- TRBD2 TRBJ2-2 TRBV4-2 TGTGCCAGCAGCCAAGGTGGGCTAGCGGGAGTTACCGGGGAGCTGTTTTTT CASSQGGLAGVTGELFF
- - TRBJ1-3 TRBV9 TGTGCCAGCAGCGTGGGAAGGATATCTGGAAACACCATATATTTT CASSVGRISGNTIYF
- TRBD2 TRBJ2-1 TRBV19 TGTACCAGTAGTAATGCGGCTAGCGGGAGGGAGCAGTTCTTC CTSSNAASGREQFF
- - TRBJ1-2 TRBV14 TGTGCCAGCAGCCAAGACAACCCGGGCTATGGCTACACCTTC CASSQDNPGYGYTF
- - TRBJ1-4 TRBV6-1 TGTGCCAGCAGTGACCTCGGGGGTGGAAATGAAAAACTGTTTTTT CASSDLGGGNEKLFF
- TRBD1 TRBJ1-2 TRBV2 TGTGCCAGCGGGACAGGGGAAGTCTATGGCTACACCTTC CASGTGEVYGYTF
- - TRBJ1-1 TRBV21-1 TGTGCCAGCAGCAACACCTCACAGGATATGAACACTGAAGCTTTCTTT CASSNTSQDMNTEAFF
once - TRBJ2-6 TRBV7-3 TGTGCCAGCAGCGCAATGGAAGACGCTTACAAAAGTCGGGCCAACGTCCTGACTTTC CASSAMEDAYKSRANVLTF
few TRBD1 TRBJ1-1 TRBV6-1 TGTGCCAGCAGTGGACAGGGAAACATCATGAACACTGAAGCTTTCTTT CASSGQGNIMNTEAFF
- - TRBJ2-5 TRBV5-1 TGCGCCAGCAGCTTGCTCACTGGAGAGACCCAGTACTTC CASSLLTGETQYF
- TRBD1 TRBJ1-3 TRBV6-1 TGTGCCAGCAGTGCGGCCAGGGGGTTCCTCTCTGGAAACACCATATATTTT CASSAARGFLSGNTIYF
- TRBD2 TRBJ2-1 TRBV4-1 TGCGCCAGCAGCCTACTAGCGGGAGGGGGCAATGAGCAGTTCTTC CASSLLAGGGNEQFF
- - TRBJ2-1 TRBV5-6 TGTGCCAGCAGACGACAGAACCAAGCCTACAATGAGCAGTTCTTC CASRRQNQAYNEQFF
few - TRBJ2-3 TRBV10-1 TGCGCCAGCAGTGAGACTCGGGACACAGATACGCAGTATTTT CASSETRDTDTQYF
- - TRBJ1-2 TRBV3-1/TRBV3-2 TGTGCCACAACAGGACAGCAGATGGGGAGCTATGGCTACACCTTC CATTGQQMGSYGYTF
- TRBD1 TRBJ2-5 TRBV7-3 TGTGCCAGCAGCCCGATAGGGGGCAGAGAAGAGACCCAGTACTTC CASSPIGGREETQYF
- - TRBJ2-1 TRBV12-5 TGTGCTAGTGGTTTGGATGGGGGGAATGAGCAGTTCTTC CASGLDGGNEQFF
- - TRBJ2-1 TRBV12-3/TRBV12-4 TGTGCCAGCAATTTTGTCAATGAGCAGTTCTTC CASNFVNEQFF
once TRBD1 TRBJ2-7 TRBV25-1 TGTGCCACGGACAGGGGAACCTACGAGCAGTACTTC CATDRGTYEQYF
- - TRBJ1-3 TRBV3-1/TRBV3-2 TGTGCCAGCAGCCAAGATCCTTCGACAACTGGAAACACCATATATTTT CASSQDPSTTGNTIYF
- - TRBJ1-1 TRBV2 TGTGCCAGCAGTGAAGCATGGCAGGGCACTGAAGCTTTCTTT CASSEAWQGTEAFF
- - TRBJ1-1 TRBV21-1 TGTGCCAGCAGTCAGGATTTAGCTACAATTCGCACTGAAGCTTTCTTT CASSQDLATIRTEAFF
- - TRBJ2-3 TRBV5-1 TGCGCCAGCAGCATTAGCACAGATACGCAGTATTTT CASSISTDTQYF
few TRBD2 TRBJ2-1 TRBV24-1 TGTGCCACCAGTGCCTGGACTAGCGGGAGTCCCTCCTACAATGAGCAGTTCTTC CATSAWTSGSPSYNEQFF
- TRBD1 TRBJ2-5 TRBV19 TGTGCCAGTAGTATTTTTGGTGGACAGGGGATTGAGACCCAGTACTTC CASSIFGGQGIETQYF
- - TRBJ1-1 TRBV10-1 TGCGCCAGCAGTGAGTCACACGGTGGGAACACTGAAGCTTTCTTT CASSESHGGNTEAFF
- - TRBJ1-5 TRBV19 TGTGCCAGTAGCTCTGGGGGCAATCAGCCCCAGCATTTT CASSSGGNQPQHF
- - TRBJ2-2 TRBV19 TGTGCCAGTAGTATTGACCGGAACACCGGGGAGCTGTTTTTT CASSIDRNTGELFF
- - TRBJ1-1 TRBV12-5 TGTGCTAGTGGTTTGAAGGAGAATACTGAAGCTTTCTTT CASGLKENTEAFF
- - TRBJ1-2 TRBV20-1 TGCAGTGCTAGTGCCCAGGACGGTAACTATGGCTACACCTTC CSASAQDGNYGYTF
- - TRBJ1-2 TRBV29-1 TGCAGCGTCGCTCAGAGCGGCTACATCTTC CSVAQSGYIF
few TRBD1 TRBJ1-3 TRBV7-6 TGTGCCAGCAGCACTGGACAGGGAGGGCCAAACACCATATATTTT CASSTGQGGPNTIYF
- TRBD1 TRBJ1-6 TRBV7-9 TGTGCCAGCAGCCCGGGCGGGACAGGGACGGTGCGATTACCCCTCCACTTT CASSPGGTGTVRLPLHF
- - TRBJ1-1 TRBV7-9 TGTGCCAGCAGCCGGCTATCCGGGAACACTGAAGCTTTCTTT CASSRLSGNTEAFF
- - TRBJ2-1 TRBV10-2 TGCGCCACCCTTACCACACTGAGCTCCTACAATGAGCAGTTCTTC CATLTTLSSYNEQFF
- - TRBJ2-2 TRBV6-5 TGTGCCAGCAGTTACTCTTCTTTCGCCGGGGAGCTGTTTTTT CASSYSSFAGELFF
- - TRBJ2-5 TRBV13 TGTGCCAGCAGCTTACGAGAGACCCAGTACTTC CASSLRETQYF
- TRBD2 TRBJ2-4 TRBV19 TGTGCCAGTGGCCCAGGGACTAGAAACATTCAGTACTTC CASGPGTRNIQYF
- TRBD1 TRBJ1-5 TRBV24-1 TGTGCCACCAGTGATCGGACAGGAGTTCGGCCCCAGCATTTT CATSDRTGVRPQHF
- - TRBJ2-2 TRBV30 TGTGCCTGGAGTGTAGGGGGGGAGCTGTTTTTT CAWSVGGELFF
- TRBD2 TRBJ2-1 TRBV19 TGTGCCAGTAGTATTGCCAAGCGGGGGTATGAGCAGTTCTTC CASSIAKRGYEQFF
once TRBD1 TRBJ1-1 TRBV19 TGTGCTAGTAGTATCGACAGGGACACTGAAGCTTTCTTT CASSIDRDTEAFF
- - TRBJ1-5 TRBV18 TGTGCCAGCTCACCAGGGACGGGAGATCAGCCCCAGCATTTT CASSPGTGDQPQHF
- - TRBJ1-4 TRBV18 TGTGCCAGCTCACCACAGGGCGCAACTAATGAAAAACTGTTTTTT CASSPQGATNEKLFF
- - TRBJ1-2 TRBV12-3/TRBV12-4 TGTGCCAGCAGTTTCGAGGGGCGCGGCTACACCTTC CASSFEGRGYTF
- - TRBJ2-3 TRBV9 TGTGCCAGCAGCGTAGCTAGCATCCGAACAGATACGCAGTATTTT CASSVASIRTDTQYF
- - TRBJ2-3 TRBV6-5 TGTGCCAGCAGTCTCCGTGGACTAAGCACAGATACGCAGTATTTT CASSLRGLSTDTQYF
- TRBD1 TRBJ1-2 TRBV6-5 TGTGCCAGCACCCCCGGGACAGGGAGAGGAGGCTACACCTTC CASTPGTGRGGYTF
- - TRBJ1-4 TRBV5-5 TGTGCCAGCAGCTTAGGGACCGAGGGGGAAAAACTGTTTTTT CASSLGTEGEKLFF
- - TRBJ1-1 TRBV5-7 TGTGCCAGCAGCTTTGGAGGGGCGAAGGAAGCTTTCTTT CASSFGGAKEAFF
- - TRBJ1-2 TRBV20-1 TGCAGTGTTAGTGCCCAGGACGGTAACTATGGCTACACCTTC CSVSAQDGNYGYTF
- - TRBJ2-7 TRBV2 TGTGCCAGCACTACCAGCGGGCCATACGAGCAGTACTTC CASTTSGPYEQYF